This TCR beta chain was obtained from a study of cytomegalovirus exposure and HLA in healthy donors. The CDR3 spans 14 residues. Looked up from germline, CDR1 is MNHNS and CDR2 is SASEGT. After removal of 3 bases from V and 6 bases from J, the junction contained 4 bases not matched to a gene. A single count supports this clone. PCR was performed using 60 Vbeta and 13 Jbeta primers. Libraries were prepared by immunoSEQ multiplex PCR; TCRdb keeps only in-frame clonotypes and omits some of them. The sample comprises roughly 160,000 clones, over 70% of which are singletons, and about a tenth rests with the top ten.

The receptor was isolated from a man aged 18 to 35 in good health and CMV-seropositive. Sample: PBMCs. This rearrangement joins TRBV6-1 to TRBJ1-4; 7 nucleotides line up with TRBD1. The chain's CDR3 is CASSETGKDEKLFF. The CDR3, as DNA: TGTGCCAGCAGTGAGACAGGGAAGGATGAAAAACTGTTTTTT.